Sequencing of this T cell receptor beta chain was carried out in a study of CD8+CD57+ T cells in acquired aplastic anemia. General study findings and limits: Overlap between patients and controls comprised some 31 CD8+ CDR3 sequences.

For this clonotype: Its matching antigen is unknown.

It was patients with CD8+CD57+ cell expansion by flow cytometry who were chosen for sequencing. Profiles of TCR beta VDJ and CDR3 were generated from a genomic DNA template. TCRdb redid the calling of the reads with MiXCR, one entry per CDR3 protein. The profile shows around 120,000 distinct CDR3 sequences, 40% of them singletons. This receptor was obtained from a human donor with aplastic anemia. Sequences were obtained from sorted CD4+, CD8+, or CD8+CD57+ T cells (not recorded which) from PBMCs.

CDR3 sequence reads: CAITNTGLEGYTF. The CDR3 coding sequence is TGTGCCATCACTAACACAGGGCTTGAAGGCTACACCTTC. The chain combines TRBV10-3 with TRBJ1-2; a possible D gene is TRBD1 (6 bases). V dropped 7 bases and J dropped 8 bases, with 17 bases sitting between them. Germline lookup yields CDR1 ENHRY and CDR2 SYGVKD. CDR3 length: 13 amino acids.